This T cell receptor beta chain was recorded in a study of blood T cell repertoires in COVID-19. Turning to the study itself: PBMCs, B-cell-depleted T cells, or T cells were the source of the cDNA or gDNA that made up the material.

CDR3 size: 13 residues. Germline CDR1 and CDR2: SGDLS and YYNGEE. Trimming removed 7 bases from V and 7 bases from J, with 14 bases in between. Only in-frame clones appear in the TCRdb table, and some are missing; sequencing was by immunoSEQ multiplex PCR. The repertoire holds over 140,000 clones, with 80% to 85% as singletons. The genes are TRBV9 and TRBJ2-2; tentatively, D is TRBD1 (5 bases). Sequenced input: peripheral blood. This clonotype was sampled from a woman in her fifties or sixties with acute or convalescent COVID-19. The CDR3 DNA follows: TGTGCCAGCTCAGGGTTTGTTTACGGGGAGCTGTTTTTT. Amino acid sequence: CASSGFVYGELFF.